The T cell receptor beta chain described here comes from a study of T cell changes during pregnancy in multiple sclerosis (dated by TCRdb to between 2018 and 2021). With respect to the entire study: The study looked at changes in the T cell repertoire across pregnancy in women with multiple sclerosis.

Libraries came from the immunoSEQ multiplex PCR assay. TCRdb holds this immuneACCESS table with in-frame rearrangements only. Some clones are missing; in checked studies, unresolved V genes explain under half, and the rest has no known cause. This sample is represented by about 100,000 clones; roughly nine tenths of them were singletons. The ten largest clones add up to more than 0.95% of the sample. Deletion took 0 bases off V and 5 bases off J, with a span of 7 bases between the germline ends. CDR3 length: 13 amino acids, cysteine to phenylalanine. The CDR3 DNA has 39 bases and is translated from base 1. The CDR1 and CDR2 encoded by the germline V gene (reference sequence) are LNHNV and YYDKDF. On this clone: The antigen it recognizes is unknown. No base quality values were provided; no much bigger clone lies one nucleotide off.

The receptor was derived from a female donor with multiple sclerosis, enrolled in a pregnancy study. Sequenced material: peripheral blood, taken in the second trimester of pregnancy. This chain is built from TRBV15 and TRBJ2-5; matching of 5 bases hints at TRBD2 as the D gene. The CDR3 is CATSRDRGETQYF. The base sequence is TGTGCCACCAGCAGAGATCGGGGTGAGACCCAGTACTTC.